This is a list of T cell receptor beta chains from one sample in a study of T cells in Graves' hyperthyroidism and ophthalmopathy. TCRdb re-derived calls from the multiplex PCR reads in MiXCR, one entry per CDR3 protein. The sample has roughly 630,000 distinct CDR3 sequences, approximately 15% seen once; the top ten hold around 7.8%. Sequences were obtained from blood. Receptors were obtained from a woman aged 25 to 39 with Graves' hyperthyroidism. Each CDR3 is given with its conserved first and last residue. A D gene is named only where the DNA matches it firmly. Clone size, where shown, is once, few, many, or a class for clones that have expanded.

d_gene | j_gene | v_gene | abundance | CDR3aa | CDR3nt
NA | TRBJ2-5 | TRBV5-4 | few | CASSFAGDETQYF | TGTGCCAGCAGCTTTGCTGGGGACGAGACCCAGTACTTC
TRBD2 | TRBJ2-5 | TRBV11-2 | many | CASTAGGPLETQYF | TGTGCCAGTACAGCGGGAGGGCCATTGGAGACCCAGTACTTC
NA | TRBJ1-3 | TRBV28 | NA | CASSAVGSGNTIYF | TGTGCCAGCAGTGCCGTAGGTTCGGGGAACACCATATATTTT
NA | TRBJ1-2 | TRBV11-1 | many | CASSFGNNYGYTF | TGTGCCAGCAGCTTCGGCAATAACTATGGCTACACCTTC
NA | TRBJ1-1 | TRBV29-1 | many | CSVEGNTEAFF | TGCAGCGTTGAAGGGAACACTGAAGCTTTCTTT
TRBD2 | TRBJ2-7 | TRBV7-9 | NA | CASSPGGMGKFSYEQYF | TGTGCCAGCAGCCCCGGGGGGATGGGAAAATTCTCCTACGAGCAGTACTTC
NA | TRBJ2-7 | TRBV7-9 | many | CASSLGSQGSYEQYF | TGTGCCAGCAGCTTAGGATCTCAGGGTAGCTACGAGCAGTACTTC
NA | TRBJ2-7 | TRBV2 | many | CASLSAVEQYF | TGTGCCAGCCTTTCAGCGGTCGAGCAGTACTTC
TRBD1 | TRBJ1-2 | TRBV7-9 | many | CASSLTGGGGYTF | TGTGCCAGCAGCTTAACAGGGGGAGGTGGCTACACCTTC
NA | TRBJ1-5 | TRBV29-1 | NA | CGVRYAGYQHF | TGCGGCGTTAGATACGCCGGTTACCAGCATTTT
TRBD2 | TRBJ2-5 | TRBV10-3 | many | CAIRLAENQETQYF | TGTGCCATAAGACTAGCGGAGAACCAAGAGACCCAGTACTTC
TRBD1 | TRBJ2-3 | TRBV12-5 | many | CASGFGLQGIDTQYF | TGTGCTAGTGGTTTCGGCCTACAGGGGATAGATACGCAGTATTTT
NA | TRBJ2-1 | TRBV7-3 | many | CASSLADRPNEQFF | TGTGCCAGCAGCTTAGCAGACAGACCCAATGAGCAGTTCTTC
TRBD2 | TRBJ2-7 | TRBV20-1 | many | CSAQRSGTRVDYEQYF | TGCAGTGCTCAGAGGTCCGGGACTAGGGTGGATTACGAGCAGTACTTC
TRBD2 | TRBJ2-3 | TRBV12-3/TRBV12-4 | many | CASSFLAGVSAQYF | TGTGCCAGCAGTTTCCTAGCGGGAGTGTCGGCGCAGTATTTT
TRBD2 | TRBJ2-3 | TRBV9 | many | CASSVDAGADTQYF | TGTGCCAGCAGCGTAGATGCGGGGGCAGATACGCAGTATTTT
NA | TRBJ1-1 | TRBV20-1 | many | CSANRGNTEAFF | TGCAGTGCTAATCGGGGTAACACTGAAGCTTTCTTT
TRBD1 | TRBJ2-5 | TRBV2 | few | CASWGTGGSKTQYF | TGTGCCAGCTGGGGTACAGGGGGCTCGAAGACCCAGTACTTC
TRBD1 | TRBJ1-2 | TRBV27 | few | CASGTGGRGYTF | TGTGCCAGCGGGACAGGGGGCCGAGGCTACACCTTC
NA | TRBJ1-1 | TRBV18 | NA | CASSPNSGQANTEAFF | TGTGCCAGCTCGCCGAATTCCGGGCAGGCGAACACTGAAGCTTTCTTT
NA | TRBJ2-1 | TRBV27 | many | CASSLSGQQQFF | TGTGCCAGCAGTTTATCAGGACAGCAGCAGTTCTTC
TRBD2 | TRBJ2-5 | TRBV20-1 | NA | CSARDLAVSRGVETQYF | TGCAGTGCTAGAGATCTCGCAGTGTCGCGGGGGGTCGAGACCCAGTACTTC
TRBD2 | TRBJ2-3 | TRBV9 | few | CASASSGGDTQYF | TGTGCCAGCGCGTCTAGCGGAGGAGATACGCAGTATTTT
TRBD2 | TRBJ2-7 | TRBV10-1 | many | CASSASGPSNEQYF | TGCGCCAGCAGTGCTAGCGGACCCTCGAACGAGCAGTACTTC
NA | TRBJ2-1 | TRBV12-3/TRBV12-4 | NA | CASGFQDTANEQFF | TGTGCCAGCGGTTTTCAGGACACGGCTAATGAGCAGTTCTTC
NA | TRBJ2-7 | TRBV6-2/TRBV6-3 | many | CASSYSGPTSYEQYF | TGTGCCAGCAGTTACTCGGGACCGACCTCCTACGAGCAGTACTTC
TRBD1 | TRBJ1-4 | TRBV20-1 | many | CSAYDRAGEKLFF | TGCAGTGCTTATGACAGGGCAGGTGAAAAACTGTTTTTT
TRBD2 | TRBJ2-7 | TRBV12-3/TRBV12-4 | NA | CASSPSGSTYEQYF | TGTGCCAGCAGTCCTAGCGGGAGCACCTACGAGCAGTACTTC
TRBD1 | TRBJ2-7 | TRBV2 | many | CASRTGSYEQYF | TGTGCCAGCAGGACAGGGTCCTACGAGCAGTACTTC
NA | TRBJ1-1 | TRBV19 | few | CASSVQPMNTEAFF | TGTGCCAGTAGTGTACAGCCTATGAACACTGAAGCTTTCTTT
NA | TRBJ2-3 | TRBV7-2 | many | CASRLPPTDTQYF | TGTGCCAGCAGGTTACCCCCCACAGATACGCAGTATTTT
TRBD1 | TRBJ1-5 | TRBV18 | few | CASSEQGAGKPQHF | TGTGCCAGCTCAGAACAGGGGGCTGGGAAGCCCCAGCATTTT
TRBD2 | TRBJ2-7 | TRBV7-9 | few | CASSLAAGESYEQYF | TGTGCCAGCAGCTTGGCAGCGGGGGAATCCTACGAGCAGTACTTC
NA | TRBJ1-3 | TRBV19 | NA | CASSIDGGNTIYF | TGTGCCAGTAGTATCGACGGCGGAAACACCATATATTTT
NA | TRBJ2-2 | TRBV7-8 | few | CASSLARSAKGTGELFF | TGTGCCAGCAGCTTAGCGAGGTCAGCCAAAGGCACCGGGGAGCTGTTTTTT
NA | TRBJ1-1 | TRBV5-1 | many | CASKGNGEAFF | TGCGCCAGCAAGGGAAACGGTGAAGCTTTCTTT
NA | TRBJ1-2 | TRBV20-1 | NA | CSAAGPRGGYTF | TGCAGTGCCGCGGGACCGCGTGGTGGCTACACCTTC